What follows are 3 T cell receptor beta chains derived from one specimen sequenced in a study of blood T cell repertoires in COVID-19. Measured with immunoSEQ multiplex PCR; TCRdb has only the in-frame clones, and not every one. The sample yields 130,000 to 150,000 clones, roughly 89% seen once. Source material: peripheral blood. Every receptor here comes from a middle-aged woman with acute or convalescent COVID-19.

The chain employs TRBV5-1 and TRBJ1-1; the D gene is possibly TRBD1 (5 bases). The germline V and J ends were trimmed by 6 bases and 1 base, with 10 bases remaining between them. CDR1 is SGHRS and CDR2 is YFSETQ in the germline V gene. The CDR3 has 13 amino acids. CDR3 DNA: TGCGCCAGCACCTCACAGGAGAACACTGAAGCTTTCTTT. Amino acid sequence: CASTSQENTEAFF.

V and J are TRBV19 and TRBJ1-5, with D possibly matching TRBD1 (6 bases). V shed 4 bases and J shed 4 bases, with 11 bases lying between them. The CDR3 runs to 14 residues. Germline assignment: CDR1 LNHDA and CDR2 SQIVND (reference sequence). This CDR3 is CASSTQGNNQPQHF. CDR3 nucleotide sequence: TGTGCCAGTAGTACACAGGGAAATAATCAGCCCCAGCATTTT. Full variable domain (rest looked up from reference TRBV19 and TRBJ1-5): DGGITQSPKYLFRKEGQNVTLSCEQNLNHDAMYWYRQDPGQGLRLIYYSQIVNDFQKGDIAEGYSVSREKKESFPLTVTSAQKNPTAFYLCASSTQGNNQPQHFGDGTRLSIL.

V is TRBV7-2 and J is TRBJ1-1; D gene ambiguous. The CDR3 has 15 amino acids. V dropped 0 bases and J dropped 2 bases, with 10 bases sitting between them. The germline V gene encodes CDR1 SGHTA and CDR2 FQGNSA. CDR3 region: CASSLAPGLNTEAFF. The CDR3 DNA is TGTGCCAGCAGCTTAGCTCCAGGCCTCAACACTGAAGCTTTCTTT.